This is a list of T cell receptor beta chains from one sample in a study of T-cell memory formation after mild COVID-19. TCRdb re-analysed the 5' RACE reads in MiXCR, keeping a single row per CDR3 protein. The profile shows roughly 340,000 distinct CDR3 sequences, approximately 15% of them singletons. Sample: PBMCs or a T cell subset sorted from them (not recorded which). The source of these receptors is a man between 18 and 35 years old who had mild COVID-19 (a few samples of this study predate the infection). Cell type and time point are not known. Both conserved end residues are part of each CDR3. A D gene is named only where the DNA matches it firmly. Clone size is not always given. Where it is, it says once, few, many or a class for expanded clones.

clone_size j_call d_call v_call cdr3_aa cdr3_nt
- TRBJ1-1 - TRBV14 CASSPSWEGGRTFF TGTGCCAGCAGCCCCTCTTGGGAGGGAGGTCGGACTTTCTTT
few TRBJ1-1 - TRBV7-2 CASSLLDSTEAFF TGTGCCAGCAGCTTACTTGACAGCACTGAAGCTTTCTTT
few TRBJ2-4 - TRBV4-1 CASSQVDITNIQYF TGCGCCAGCAGCCAAGTTGACATTACAAACATTCAGTACTTC
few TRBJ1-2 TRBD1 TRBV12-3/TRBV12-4 CASSSTGGDGYTF TGTGCCAGCAGCTCCACAGGGGGGGACGGCTACACCTTC
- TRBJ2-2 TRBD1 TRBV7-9 CASSPAPGQGTNTGELFF TGTGCCAGCAGCCCAGCCCCGGGACAGGGCACGAACACCGGGGAGCTGTTTTTT
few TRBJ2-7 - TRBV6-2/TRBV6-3 CASSSQVRSGGSYEQYF TGTGCCAGCAGTTCCCAAGTTCGGAGTGGAGGGTCCTACGAGCAGTACTTC
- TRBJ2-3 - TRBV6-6 CASSYSTAGISTDTQYF TGTGCCAGCAGTTACTCAACAGCGGGTATTAGCACAGATACGCAGTATTTT
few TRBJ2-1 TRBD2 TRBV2 CASRDAPSGGVNEQFF TGTGCCAGCAGAGACGCCCCTAGCGGGGGGGTCAATGAGCAGTTCTTC
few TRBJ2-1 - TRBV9 CASSVESRNEQFF TGTGCCAGCAGCGTAGAATCTAGAAATGAGCAGTTCTTC
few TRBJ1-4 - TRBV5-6 CASSFGREKLFF TGTGCCAGCAGCTTTGGGAGGGAAAAACTGTTTTTT
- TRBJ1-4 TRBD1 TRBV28 CASSSGQEGEKLFF TGTGCCAGCAGTTCCGGACAGGAAGGTGAAAAACTGTTTTTT
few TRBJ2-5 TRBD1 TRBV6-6 CASSYPGQGKQETQYF TGTGCCAGCAGTTACCCGGGACAGGGGAAGCAAGAGACCCAGTACTTC
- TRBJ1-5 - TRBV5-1 CASSFSGDQPQHF TGCGCCAGCAGCTTTTCCGGGGATCAGCCCCAGCATTTT
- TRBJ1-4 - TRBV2 CASSEAGPWGSTNEKLFF TGTGCCAGCAGTGAAGCTGGGCCATGGGGATCAACTAATGAAAAACTGTTTTTT
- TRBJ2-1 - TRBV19 CASSRSRTVNNEQFF TGTGCCAGTAGTCGAAGCCGGACAGTTAACAATGAGCAGTTCTTC
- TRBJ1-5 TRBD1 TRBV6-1 CASSEGTGGHQPQHF TGTGCCAGCAGTGAAGGGACAGGAGGGCATCAGCCCCAGCATTTT
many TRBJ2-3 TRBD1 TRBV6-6 CASRKGQVTDTQYF TGTGCCAGCCGAAAGGGACAGGTCACAGATACGCAGTATTTT
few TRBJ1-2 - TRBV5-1 CASSLVGGLANYGYTF TGCGCCAGCAGCCTGGTCGGAGGGCTAGCTAACTATGGCTACACCTTC
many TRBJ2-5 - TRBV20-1 CSARDGDYQETQYF TGCAGTGCTAGAGATGGGGACTACCAAGAGACCCAGTACTTC
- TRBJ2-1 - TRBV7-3 CASSLLSLNEQFF TGTGCCAGCAGCTTACTGAGTCTCAATGAGCAGTTCTTC
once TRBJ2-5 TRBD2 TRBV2 CASKASGAQETQYF TGTGCCAGCAAGGCTAGCGGGGCTCAAGAGACCCAGTACTTC
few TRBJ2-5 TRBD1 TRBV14 CASSPSGQGWETQYF TGTGCCAGCAGCCCCTCGGGACAGGGGTGGGAGACCCAGTACTTC
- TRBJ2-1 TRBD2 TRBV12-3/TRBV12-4 CASTPGTGGPDHEQFF TGTGCCAGCACCCCCGGGACGGGGGGGCCTGACCATGAGCAGTTCTTC
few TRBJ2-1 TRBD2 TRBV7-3 CASSLTPTSSEQFF TGTGCCAGCAGCTTAACCCCGACTAGCTCCGAGCAGTTCTTC
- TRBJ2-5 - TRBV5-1 CASSTRQQETQYF TGCGCCAGCAGCACACGACAGCAAGAGACCCAGTACTTC
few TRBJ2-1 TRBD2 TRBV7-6 CASSAQGRRGGLGEQFF TGTGCCAGCAGCGCCCAGGGTCGGCGGGGGGGCCTTGGTGAGCAGTTCTTC
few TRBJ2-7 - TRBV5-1 CASSSGPTGEQYF TGCGCCAGCAGCTCTGGCCCCACGGGCGAGCAGTACTTC
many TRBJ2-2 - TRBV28 CASRTTNTGELFF TGTGCCAGCAGAACTACGAACACCGGGGAGCTGTTTTTT
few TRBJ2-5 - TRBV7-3 CASSLTSGEQETQYF TGTGCCAGCAGCTTAACCTCGGGGGAGCAAGAGACCCAGTACTTC
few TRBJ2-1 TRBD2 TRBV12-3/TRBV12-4 CASSNSPLAGGGHNEQFF TGTGCCAGCAGCAATTCCCCACTAGCGGGGGGGGGCCACAATGAGCAGTTCTTC
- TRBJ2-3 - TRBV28 CASSSPWTTSTDTQYF TGTGCCAGCAGTTCCCCCTGGACAACTAGCACAGATACGCAGTATTTT
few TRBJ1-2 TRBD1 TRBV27 CASSRTGGNLDYGYTF TGTGCCAGCAGTCGGACAGGGGGCAATCTCGACTATGGCTACACCTTC
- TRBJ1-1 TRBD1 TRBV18 CASRQGRDTEAFF TGTGCCAGCAGACAGGGGCGTGACACTGAAGCTTTCTTT
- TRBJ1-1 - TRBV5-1 CASSGTTPGHVTSANTEAFF TGCGCCAGCAGCGGAACAACCCCGGGACATGTCACGTCGGCGAACACTGAAGCTTTCTTT
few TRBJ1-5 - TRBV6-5 CASSYDGDQPQHF TGTGCCAGCAGTTACGACGGGGATCAGCCCCAGCATTTT
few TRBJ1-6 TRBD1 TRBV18 CASSPGQGNSPLHF TGTGCCAGCTCACCGGGACAGGGGAATTCACCCCTCCACTTT
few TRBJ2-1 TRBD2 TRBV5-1 CASSNTGTTTGEQFF TGCGCCAGCAGTAACACCGGGACTACCACCGGGGAGCAGTTCTTC
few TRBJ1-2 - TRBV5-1 CASSPKQGAYGYTF TGCGCCAGCAGCCCAAAGCAGGGAGCGTATGGCTACACCTTC
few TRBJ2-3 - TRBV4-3 CASSQGVGAGDTQYF TGCGCCAGCAGCCAAGGAGTGGGGGCGGGAGATACGCAGTATTTT
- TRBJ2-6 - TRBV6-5 CASSLVNSGANVLTF TGTGCCAGCAGCCTCGTCAACTCTGGGGCCAACGTCCTGACTTTC
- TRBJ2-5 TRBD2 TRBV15 CATRLGTRSETQYF TGTGCCACCCGCTTGGGGACTAGGAGCGAGACCCAGTACTTC
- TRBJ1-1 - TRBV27 CASSFTPASEAFF TGTGCCAGCAGTTTTACGCCTGCGTCTGAAGCTTTCTTT
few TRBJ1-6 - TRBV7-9 CASSLGADNSPLHF TGTGCCAGCAGCTTGGGAGCTGATAATTCACCCCTCCACTTT
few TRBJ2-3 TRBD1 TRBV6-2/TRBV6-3 CASRGTADTQYF TGTGCCAGCAGAGGGACAGCAGATACGCAGTATTTT